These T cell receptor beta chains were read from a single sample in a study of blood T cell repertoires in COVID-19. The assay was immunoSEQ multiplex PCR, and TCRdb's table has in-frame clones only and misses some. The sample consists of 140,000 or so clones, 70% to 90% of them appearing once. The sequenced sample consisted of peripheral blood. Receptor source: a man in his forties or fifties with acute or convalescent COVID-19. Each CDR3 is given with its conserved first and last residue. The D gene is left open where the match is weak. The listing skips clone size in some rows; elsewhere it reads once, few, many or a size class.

cdr3_aa: CASRGSGLYEQYF; cdr3_nt: TGTGCCAGCAGGGGGAGCGGCCTATACGAGCAGTACTTC; cdr3_length: 13; d_call: -; j_call: TRBJ2-7; clone_size: -; v_call: TRBV28
cdr3_aa: CASTTWGQGSYGYTF; cdr3_nt: TGTGCCAGCACCACCTGGGGACAGGGAAGCTATGGCTACACCTTC; cdr3_length: 15; d_call: TRBD1; j_call: TRBJ1-2; clone_size: once; v_call: TRBV6-5
cdr3_aa: CASRSLTSTETQYF; cdr3_nt: TGTGCCAGCAGATCCCTGACTAGTACTGAGACCCAGTACTTC; cdr3_length: 14; d_call: -; j_call: TRBJ2-5; clone_size: -; v_call: TRBV2
cdr3_aa: CASSTPQSQPQHF; cdr3_nt: TGTGCCAGTAGTACCCCCCAAAGCCAGCCCCAGCATTTT; cdr3_length: 13; d_call: -; j_call: TRBJ1-5; clone_size: -; v_call: TRBV19
cdr3_aa: CASSEPGTGGGLGYTF; cdr3_nt: TGTGCCAGCAGTGAACCCGGGACAGGGGGAGGTTTGGGCTACACCTTC; cdr3_length: 16; d_call: TRBD1; j_call: TRBJ1-2; clone_size: -; v_call: TRBV6-1
cdr3_aa: CASSSNRGQPQHF; cdr3_nt: TGTGCCAGCAGCTCGAACAGGGGGCAGCCCCAGCATTTT; cdr3_length: 13; d_call: TRBD1; j_call: TRBJ1-5; clone_size: -; v_call: TRBV6-5
cdr3_aa: CASFETGRNQPQHF; cdr3_nt: TGTGCCAGCTTCGAGACAGGGAGAAATCAGCCCCAGCATTTT; cdr3_length: 14; d_call: TRBD1; j_call: TRBJ1-5; clone_size: -; v_call: TRBV28
cdr3_aa: CASSPGPFSGDTGELFF; cdr3_nt: TGTGCCAGCAGCCCTGGCCCCTTCTCGGGGGACACCGGGGAGCTGTTTTTT; cdr3_length: 17; d_call: -; j_call: TRBJ2-2; clone_size: few; v_call: TRBV5-4
cdr3_aa: CASSSSTGGSYEQYF; cdr3_nt: TGTGCCAGCAGCTCCTCGACAGGGGGGTCCTACGAGCAGTACTTC; cdr3_length: 15; d_call: TRBD1; j_call: TRBJ2-7; clone_size: -; v_call: TRBV7-6
cdr3_aa: CSVNNPTGGDAGELFF; cdr3_nt: TGCAGCGTTAACAATCCGACAGGGGGAGATGCCGGGGAGCTGTTTTTT; cdr3_length: 16; d_call: TRBD1; j_call: TRBJ2-2; clone_size: -; v_call: TRBV29-1
cdr3_aa: CASSYALAGNEQFF; cdr3_nt: TGTGCCAGCAGTTACGCCCTAGCGGGGAATGAGCAGTTCTTC; cdr3_length: 14; d_call: TRBD2; j_call: TRBJ2-1; clone_size: -; v_call: TRBV6-5
cdr3_aa: CASSVGAGQETQYF; cdr3_nt: TGTGCCAGCAGCGTAGGAGCGGGACAAGAGACCCAGTACTTC; cdr3_length: 14; d_call: TRBD2; j_call: TRBJ2-5; clone_size: -; v_call: TRBV9
cdr3_aa: CASSPGTSGRAGDEQFF; cdr3_nt: TGTGCCAGCAGCCCCGGGACTAGCGGGAGGGCCGGAGATGAGCAGTTCTTC; cdr3_length: 17; d_call: TRBD2; j_call: TRBJ2-1; clone_size: -; v_call: TRBV3-1/TRBV3-2
cdr3_aa: CAWSDVPSGRIEDEQFF; cdr3_nt: TGTGCCTGGAGTGACGTCCCTAGCGGGAGAATTGAGGATGAGCAGTTCTTC; cdr3_length: 17; d_call: TRBD2; j_call: TRBJ2-1; clone_size: many; v_call: TRBV30
cdr3_aa: CASSLAQGSTDTQYF; cdr3_nt: TGTGCCAGCAGCCTGGCACAGGGGAGCACAGATACGCAGTATTTT; cdr3_length: 15; d_call: TRBD1; j_call: TRBJ2-3; clone_size: -; v_call: TRBV14
cdr3_aa: CASSLEGLGTGEQYF; cdr3_nt: TGCGCCAGCAGCTTGGAGGGACTAGGTACCGGCGAGCAGTACTTC; cdr3_length: 15; d_call: TRBD2; j_call: TRBJ2-7; clone_size: -; v_call: TRBV5-1
cdr3_aa: CASSSGGTDTQYF; cdr3_nt: TGTGCCAGCAGCTCGGGGGGCACAGATACGCAGTATTTT; cdr3_length: 13; d_call: -; j_call: TRBJ2-3; clone_size: -; v_call: TRBV7-3
cdr3_aa: CASGLAGRDEQYF; cdr3_nt: TGTGCCAGCGGGCTAGCGGGGCGTGACGAGCAGTACTTC; cdr3_length: 13; d_call: TRBD2; j_call: TRBJ2-7; clone_size: -; v_call: TRBV27
cdr3_aa: CAWSYARRGVEGTQYF; cdr3_nt: TGTGCCTGGAGTTACGCGAGGAGGGGCGTAGAGGGTACGCAGTATTTT; cdr3_length: 16; d_call: -; j_call: TRBJ2-3; clone_size: -; v_call: TRBV30
cdr3_aa: CASRRDRGLSGYTF; cdr3_nt: TGTGCCAGCAGGCGGGACAGGGGGCTTTCAGGCTACACCTTC; cdr3_length: 14; d_call: TRBD1; j_call: TRBJ1-2; clone_size: few; v_call: TRBV3-1/TRBV3-2
cdr3_aa: CASSARDRGITDTQYF; cdr3_nt: TGTGCCAGCAGCGCAAGGGACAGGGGGATCACAGATACGCAGTATTTT; cdr3_length: 16; d_call: TRBD1; j_call: TRBJ2-3; clone_size: -; v_call: TRBV13
cdr3_aa: CASSKGCGGNIQYF; cdr3_nt: TGTGCCAGCAGCAAGGGGTGCGGGGGAAACATTCAGTACTTC; cdr3_length: 14; d_call: -; j_call: TRBJ2-4; clone_size: few; v_call: TRBV21-1
cdr3_aa: CASSLGGGSYNEQFF; cdr3_nt: TGTGCCAGCAGCTTAGGCGGGGGTTCCTACAATGAGCAGTTCTTC; cdr3_length: 15; d_call: TRBD2; j_call: TRBJ2-1; clone_size: -; v_call: TRBV11-2
cdr3_aa: CASSFQGRNGYTF; cdr3_nt: TGTGCCAGCAGTTTTCAGGGGCGGAATGGCTACACCTTC; cdr3_length: 13; d_call: -; j_call: TRBJ1-2; clone_size: -; v_call: TRBV12-3/TRBV12-4
cdr3_aa: CASSRQGNDQPQHF; cdr3_nt: TGTGCCAGCTCAAGGCAGGGGAACGATCAGCCCCAGCATTTT; cdr3_length: 14; d_call: -; j_call: TRBJ1-5; clone_size: -; v_call: TRBV18
cdr3_aa: CASTPQGSGANVLTF; cdr3_nt: TGTGCCAGCACTCCGCAGGGCTCTGGGGCCAACGTCCTGACTTTC; cdr3_length: 15; d_call: -; j_call: TRBJ2-6; clone_size: -; v_call: TRBV2
cdr3_aa: CASSPSLVAGGDEQFF; cdr3_nt: TGTGCCAGCAGCCCCTCCTTGGTAGCGGGAGGCGATGAGCAGTTCTTC; cdr3_length: 16; d_call: TRBD2; j_call: TRBJ2-1; clone_size: -; v_call: TRBV11-2
cdr3_aa: CASRSTGFSGNTIYF; cdr3_nt: TGTGCCAGCAGGTCAACAGGGTTCTCTGGAAACACCATATATTTT; cdr3_length: 15; d_call: -; j_call: TRBJ1-3; clone_size: once; v_call: TRBV7-2
cdr3_aa: CASSDRGNQPQHF; cdr3_nt: TGTGCCAGCAGTGACAGGGGGAATCAGCCCCAGCATTTT; cdr3_length: 13; d_call: TRBD1; j_call: TRBJ1-5; clone_size: once; v_call: TRBV28
cdr3_aa: CASSIASGTIYQETQYF; cdr3_nt: TGTGCCAGTAGTATAGCATCCGGGACAATTTACCAAGAGACCCAGTACTTC; cdr3_length: 17; d_call: -; j_call: TRBJ2-5; clone_size: -; v_call: TRBV19
cdr3_aa: CARRTGPSNSPLHF; cdr3_nt: TGTGCCAGGCGGACAGGGCCCTCGAATTCACCCCTCCACTTT; cdr3_length: 14; d_call: TRBD1; j_call: TRBJ1-6; clone_size: -; v_call: TRBV2
cdr3_aa: CASTRDRGNQPQHF; cdr3_nt: TGTGCCAGTACCCGGGACAGGGGCAATCAGCCCCAGCATTTT; cdr3_length: 14; d_call: TRBD1; j_call: TRBJ1-5; clone_size: -; v_call: TRBV19
cdr3_aa: CASSLNFQREFPDTQYF; cdr3_nt: TGTGCCAGCAGCTTAAATTTTCAGCGGGAGTTTCCAGATACGCAGTATTTT; cdr3_length: 17; d_call: TRBD2; j_call: TRBJ2-3; clone_size: -; v_call: TRBV7-3
cdr3_aa: CASSEDTEQFF; cdr3_nt: TGTGCCAGCAGTGAGGACACGGAGCAGTTCTTC; cdr3_length: 11; d_call: -; j_call: TRBJ2-1; clone_size: -; v_call: TRBV2
cdr3_aa: CASSSSGGAGETQYF; cdr3_nt: TGTGCCAGCAGTTCTAGCGGGGGGGCCGGGGAGACCCAGTACTTC; cdr3_length: 15; d_call: TRBD2; j_call: TRBJ2-5; clone_size: -; v_call: TRBV5-4
cdr3_aa: CASSEGGAGTEAFF; cdr3_nt: TGTGCCAGCAGTGAAGGAGGGGCAGGGACAGAAGCTTTCTTT; cdr3_length: 14; d_call: -; j_call: TRBJ1-1; clone_size: -; v_call: TRBV2
cdr3_aa: CASSLFSRTGGAGDTQYF; cdr3_nt: TGTGCCAGCAGTCTATTCTCGAGAACAGGGGGCGCAGGAGATACGCAGTATTTT; cdr3_length: 18; d_call: TRBD1; j_call: TRBJ2-3; clone_size: -; v_call: TRBV7-6
cdr3_aa: CASSLSGGGAGDTQYF; cdr3_nt: TGCGCCAGCAGCTTGTCGGGCGGGGGGGCCGGAGATACGCAGTATTTT; cdr3_length: 16; d_call: TRBD2; j_call: TRBJ2-3; clone_size: -; v_call: TRBV5-1
cdr3_aa: CASSRDREYEQYF; cdr3_nt: TGTGCCAGCAGCCGCGACAGGGAGTACGAGCAGTACTTC; cdr3_length: 13; d_call: TRBD1; j_call: TRBJ2-7; clone_size: -; v_call: TRBV12-3/TRBV12-4
cdr3_aa: CASSLNTGGRNQPQHF; cdr3_nt: TGTGCCAGCAGCTTAAATACGGGAGGTCGGAATCAGCCCCAGCATTTT; cdr3_length: 16; d_call: -; j_call: TRBJ1-5; clone_size: once; v_call: TRBV7-9